The clone carrying this T cell receptor (beta chain) has a count of ten or more. The CDR3 is 15 residues long. V lost 3 bases to trimming and J lost 4 bases; unmatched junction nucleotides: 6. Germline V gene sequence: CDR1 DFQATT, CDR2 SNEGSKA (reference sequence). The source of the sample is a study of early T cells in non-severe SARS-CoV-2 infection. TCRdb analysed the 5' RACE reads with MiXCR anew, one entry per CDR3 protein. This sample carries about 110,000 distinct CDR3 sequences, about 12% of them seen once, and the ten largest clones take less than 3.5%. The TCR was taken from an adult who was a healthcare worker with PCR-confirmed SARS-CoV-2 infection or an uninfected control (not recorded which). The rearrangement links TRBV20-1 to TRBJ2-1; 10 bases are a match to TRBD2. Input material: whole blood. The CDR3 sequence is CSASLGTSVYNEQFF. The CDR3 DNA reads TGCAGTGCTAGCCTCGGGACTAGCGTGTACAATGAGCAGTTCTTC.